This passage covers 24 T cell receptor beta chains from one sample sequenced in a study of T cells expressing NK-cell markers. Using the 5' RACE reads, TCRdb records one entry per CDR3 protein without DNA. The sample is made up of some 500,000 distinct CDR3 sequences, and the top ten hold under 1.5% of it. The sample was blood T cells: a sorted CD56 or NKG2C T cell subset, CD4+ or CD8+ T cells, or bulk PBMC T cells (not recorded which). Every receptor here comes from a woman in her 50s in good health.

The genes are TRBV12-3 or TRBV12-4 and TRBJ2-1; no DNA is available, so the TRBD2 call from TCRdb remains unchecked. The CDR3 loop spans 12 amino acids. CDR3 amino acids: CASSTGLREQFF.

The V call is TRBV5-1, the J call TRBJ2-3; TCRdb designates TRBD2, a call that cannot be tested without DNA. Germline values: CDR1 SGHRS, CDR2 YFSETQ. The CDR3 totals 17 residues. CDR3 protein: CASSLRGLAGSTDTQYF.

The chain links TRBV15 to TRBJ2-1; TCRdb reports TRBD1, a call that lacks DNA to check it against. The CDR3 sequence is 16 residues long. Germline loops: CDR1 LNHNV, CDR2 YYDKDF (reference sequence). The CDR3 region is CATSRDRMGANNEQFF.

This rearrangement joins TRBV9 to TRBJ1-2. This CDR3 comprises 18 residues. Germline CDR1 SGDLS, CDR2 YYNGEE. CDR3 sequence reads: CASSVATGESATAYGYTF.

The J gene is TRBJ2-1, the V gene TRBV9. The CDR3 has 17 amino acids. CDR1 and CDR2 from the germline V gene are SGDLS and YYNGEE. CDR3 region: CASSVELKSLSYNEQFF.

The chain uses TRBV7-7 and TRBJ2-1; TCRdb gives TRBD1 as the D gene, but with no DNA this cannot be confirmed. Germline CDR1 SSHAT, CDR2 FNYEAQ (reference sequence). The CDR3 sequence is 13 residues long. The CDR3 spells CASSPPGRYEQFF.

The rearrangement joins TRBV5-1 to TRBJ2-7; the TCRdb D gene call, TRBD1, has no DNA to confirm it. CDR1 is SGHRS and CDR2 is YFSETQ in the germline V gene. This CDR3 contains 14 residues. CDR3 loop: CASSFRDRFYEQYF.

The CDR3 here is CASSLDRQNTDTQYF. The chain has TRBV5-1 and TRBJ2-3. The CDR3 has 15 residues. Germline V lookup: CDR1 SGHRS, CDR2 YFSETQ.

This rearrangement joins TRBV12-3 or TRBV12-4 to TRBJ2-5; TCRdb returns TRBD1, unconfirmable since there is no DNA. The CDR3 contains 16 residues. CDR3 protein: CASSPPSGSSAETQYF.

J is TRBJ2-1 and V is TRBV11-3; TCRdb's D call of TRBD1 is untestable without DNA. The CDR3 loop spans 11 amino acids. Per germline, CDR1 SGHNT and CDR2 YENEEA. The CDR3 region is CASSRGAEQFF.

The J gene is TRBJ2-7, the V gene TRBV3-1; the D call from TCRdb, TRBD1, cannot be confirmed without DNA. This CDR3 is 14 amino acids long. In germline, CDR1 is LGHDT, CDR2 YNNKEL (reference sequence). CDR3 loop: CASSQYNRAYEQYF.

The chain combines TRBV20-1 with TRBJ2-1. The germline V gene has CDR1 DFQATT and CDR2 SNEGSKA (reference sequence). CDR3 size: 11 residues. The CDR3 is CSARRNNEQFF.

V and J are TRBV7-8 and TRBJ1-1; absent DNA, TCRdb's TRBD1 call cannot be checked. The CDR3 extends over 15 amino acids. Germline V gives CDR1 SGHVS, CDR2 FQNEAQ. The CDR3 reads CASSLRDRGNTEAFF.

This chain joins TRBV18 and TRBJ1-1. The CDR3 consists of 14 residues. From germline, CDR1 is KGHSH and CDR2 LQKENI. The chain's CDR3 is CASSPARQNTEAFF.

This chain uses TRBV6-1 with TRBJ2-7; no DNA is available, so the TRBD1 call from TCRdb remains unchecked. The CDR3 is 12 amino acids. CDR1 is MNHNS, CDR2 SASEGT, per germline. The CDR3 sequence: CASTQTGGEQYF.

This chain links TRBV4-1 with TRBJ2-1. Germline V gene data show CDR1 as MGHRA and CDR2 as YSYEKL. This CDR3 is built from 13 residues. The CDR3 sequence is CASSQSAVDEQFF.

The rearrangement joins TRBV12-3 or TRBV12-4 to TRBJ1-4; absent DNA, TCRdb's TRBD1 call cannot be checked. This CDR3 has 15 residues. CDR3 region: CASSLTGGRYMRLFF.

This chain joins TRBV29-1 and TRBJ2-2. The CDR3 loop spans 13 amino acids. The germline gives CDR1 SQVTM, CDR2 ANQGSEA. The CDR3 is CSVLRPNTGELFF.

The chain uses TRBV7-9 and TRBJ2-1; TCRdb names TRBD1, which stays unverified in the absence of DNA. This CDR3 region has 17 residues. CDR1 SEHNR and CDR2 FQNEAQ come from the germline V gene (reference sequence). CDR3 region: CASSLHRGPPNYNEQFF.

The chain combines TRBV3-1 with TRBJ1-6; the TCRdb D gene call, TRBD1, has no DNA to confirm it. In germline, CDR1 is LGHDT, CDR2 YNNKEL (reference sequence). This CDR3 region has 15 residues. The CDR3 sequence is CASSRMDRANSPLHF.

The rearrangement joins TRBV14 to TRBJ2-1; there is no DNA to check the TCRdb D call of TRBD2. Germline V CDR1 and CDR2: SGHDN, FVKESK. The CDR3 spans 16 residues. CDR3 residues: CASSQDRGFSDHEQFF.

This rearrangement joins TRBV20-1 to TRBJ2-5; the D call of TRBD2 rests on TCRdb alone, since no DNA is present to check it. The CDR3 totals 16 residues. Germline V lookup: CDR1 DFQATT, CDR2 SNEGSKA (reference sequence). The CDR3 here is CSASRLGAGGPGTQYF.

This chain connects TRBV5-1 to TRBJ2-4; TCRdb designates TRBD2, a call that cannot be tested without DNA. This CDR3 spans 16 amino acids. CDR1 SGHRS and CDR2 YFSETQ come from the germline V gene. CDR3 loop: CASSFGSNLAKNIQYF.

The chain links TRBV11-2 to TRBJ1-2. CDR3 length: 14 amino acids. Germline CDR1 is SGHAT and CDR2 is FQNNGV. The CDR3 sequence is CASRSMGANYGYTF.